This T cell receptor beta chain originates from a study of cytomegalovirus exposure and HLA in healthy donors. In its sample, this clone was seen once. Its cognate antigen is unknown. Points from the study as a whole: According to a subsequent analysis, TCR clusters from the first cohort were inclined to appear together in the roughly 120 validation repertoires. High specificity and sensitivity for cytomegalovirus status were reported for the classifier.

The trim removed 3 bases at V and 8 bases at J, leaving 9 bases unmatched. This CDR3 region has 14 residues. From germline, CDR1 is KGHSH and CDR2 LQKENI. Here immunoSEQ multiplex PCR was the method, and the copy in TCRdb shows in-frame clones only, minus some. The repertoire holds approximately 300,000 clones, with 86% as singletons. The J gene is TRBJ1-2, the V gene TRBV18; the match to TRBD1 covers 7 bases. Sequences were obtained from PBMCs. This clonotype was obtained from a young woman in good health and CMV-seronegative. In nucleotides, the CDR3 is TGTGCCAGCTCACCGAGCAGGGGGTTCGAGGGCTACACCTTC. Amino acid sequence: CASSPSRGFEGYTF.